The rows below give T cell receptor beta chains drawn from one sample of a study. TCRdb analysed the RT-PCR reads with MiXCR anew, one entry per CDR3 protein. The table has 650,000 to 800,000 distinct CDR3 sequences, about 14% seen once; the top ten hold roughly 4%. Sequenced sample: memory CD4+ T cells from blood. Every receptor here comes from a female donor in good health, serving as a healthy control. CDR3s include the opening cysteine and the closing phenylalanine or tryptophan. D genes are given only for firm matches. Clone size is given for some rows only: seen once, a few or many times, or a class if the clone is expanded.

D | J | V | size | DNA | CDR3
NA | TRBJ1-4 | TRBV5-1 | NA | TGCGCCAGCAGCCTTGACGCTGAAAAACTGTTTTTT | CASSLDAEKLFF
NA | TRBJ1-1 | TRBV6-5 | few | TGTGCCAGCATCGCCCCTCCCGGCACTGAAGCTTTCTTT | CASIAPPGTEAFF
NA | TRBJ2-7 | TRBV7-9 | few | TGTGCCAGCAGCTTAAAGGTGCCCTACGAGCAGTACTTC | CASSLKVPYEQYF
NA | TRBJ1-4 | TRBV7-2 | once | TGTGCCAGCAGCTTATACGGGGATGAAAAACTGTTTTTT | CASSLYGDEKLFF
NA | TRBJ1-2 | TRBV12-3/TRBV12-4 | NA | TGTGCCAGCAGTTTACCTCGGGTCATTGGCTACACCTTC | CASSLPRVIGYTF
TRBD2 | TRBJ2-1 | TRBV20-1 | NA | TGCAGTGCAACCCGGGGGGGCGGGCGGTCCTCCTACAATGAGCAGTTCTTC | CSATRGGGRSSYNEQFF
NA | TRBJ1-2 | TRBV4-3 | many | TGCGCCAGCAACCATCAAGGGGTTGGTGGCTACACCTTC | CASNHQGVGGYTF
TRBD2 | TRBJ2-5 | TRBV5-1 | many | TGCGCCAGCAGCGCGAGCCTAGCGGGAAAAGAGACCCAGTACTTC | CASSASLAGKETQYF
NA | TRBJ2-3 | TRBV9 | NA | TGTGCCAGCAGCGTAGACGGGCCCGTCACAGATACGCAGTATTTT | CASSVDGPVTDTQYF
TRBD1 | TRBJ2-2 | TRBV3-1 | NA | TGTGCCAGCAGCCCTCCTCCGAGGACAGGGGACACCGGGGAGCTGTTTTTT | CASSPPPRTGDTGELFF
NA | TRBJ2-1 | TRBV13 | NA | TGTGCCAGCAGCCGGGGCCGTCCCTACAATGAGCAGTTCTTC | CASSRGRPYNEQFF
NA | TRBJ2-7 | TRBV7-9 | few | TGTGCCAGCAGCTTAAAGAATTCCTACGAGCAGTACTTC | CASSLKNSYEQYF
TRBD2 | TRBJ2-7 | TRBV20-1 | NA | TGCAGTGCTAGAGATCCCCGACTAGCGGGTTACTACGAGCAGTACTTC | CSARDPRLAGYYEQYF
TRBD2 | TRBJ2-3 | TRBV5-1 | many | TGCGCCAGCAGCGCCGGACTAGCGGATAGCACAGATACGCAGTATTTT | CASSAGLADSTDTQYF
NA | TRBJ2-1 | TRBV29-1 | many | TGCAGCGTTGGGGGCGTGGGTGGTGTTGGCAATGAGCAGTTCTTC | CSVGGVGGVGNEQFF
TRBD1 | TRBJ2-7 | TRBV5-6 | NA | TGTGCCAGCAGTTTCGCCAGGGGGACGACGAGGTCCGAGCAGTACTTC | CASSFARGTTRSEQYF
TRBD2 | TRBJ2-7 | TRBV7-9 | few | TGTGCCAGCAGCTTAGGTGCTAGCGGGAGGACCTCCTACGAGCAGTACTTC | CASSLGASGRTSYEQYF
NA | TRBJ1-1 | TRBV20-1 | NA | TGCAGTGCCGGTCAGGACCCCACTGAAGCTTTCTTT | CSAGQDPTEAFF
TRBD2 | TRBJ2-1 | TRBV5-1 | NA | TGCGCCAGCAGCGCACTAGCGGGAGGCGCCAATGAGCAGTTCTTC | CASSALAGGANEQFF
NA | TRBJ1-5 | TRBV6-5 | many | TGTGCCAGCAGTTACTCGACCAATCAGCCCCAGCATTTT | CASSYSTNQPQHF
NA | TRBJ2-3 | TRBV6-4 | NA | TGTGCCAGCAGTGACTCGGGGGGCCCAGATACGCAGTATTTT | CASSDSGGPDTQYF
NA | TRBJ2-1 | TRBV6-1 | few | TGTGCCAGCAGGGTACCCGGAGTCAAGCAGTTCTTC | CASRVPGVKQFF